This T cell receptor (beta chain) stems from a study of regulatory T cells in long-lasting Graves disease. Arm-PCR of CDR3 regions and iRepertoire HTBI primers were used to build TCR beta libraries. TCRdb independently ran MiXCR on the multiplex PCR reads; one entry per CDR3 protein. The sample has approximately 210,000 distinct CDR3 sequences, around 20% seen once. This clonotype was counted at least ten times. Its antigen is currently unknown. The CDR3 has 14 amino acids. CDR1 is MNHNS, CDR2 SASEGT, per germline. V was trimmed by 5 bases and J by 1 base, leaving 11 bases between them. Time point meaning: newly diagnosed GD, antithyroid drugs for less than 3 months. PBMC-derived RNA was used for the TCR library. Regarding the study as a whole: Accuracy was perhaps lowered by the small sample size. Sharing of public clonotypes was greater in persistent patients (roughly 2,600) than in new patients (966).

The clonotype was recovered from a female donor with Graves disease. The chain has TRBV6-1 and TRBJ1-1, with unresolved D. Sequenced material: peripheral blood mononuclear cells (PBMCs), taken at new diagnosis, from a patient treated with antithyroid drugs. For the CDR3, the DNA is TGTGCCAGCAGTCGGCCCGTTGGGAACACTGAAGCTTTCTTT. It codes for CASSRPVGNTEAFF.